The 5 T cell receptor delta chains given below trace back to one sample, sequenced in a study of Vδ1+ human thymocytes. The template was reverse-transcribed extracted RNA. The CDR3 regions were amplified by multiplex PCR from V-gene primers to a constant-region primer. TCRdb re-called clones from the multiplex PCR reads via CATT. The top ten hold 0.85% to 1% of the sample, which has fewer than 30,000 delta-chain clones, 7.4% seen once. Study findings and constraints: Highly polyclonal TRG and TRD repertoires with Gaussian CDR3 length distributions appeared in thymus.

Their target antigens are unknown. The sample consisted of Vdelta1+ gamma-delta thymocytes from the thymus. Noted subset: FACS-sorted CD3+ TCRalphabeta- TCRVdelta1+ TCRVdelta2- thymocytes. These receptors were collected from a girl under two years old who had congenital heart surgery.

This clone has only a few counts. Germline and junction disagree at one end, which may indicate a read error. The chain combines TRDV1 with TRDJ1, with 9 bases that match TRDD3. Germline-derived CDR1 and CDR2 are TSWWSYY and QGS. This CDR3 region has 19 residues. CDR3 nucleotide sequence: TGTGCTCTTGGGGAACGGGGATACGCGCGCCGGATATACACCGATAAACCCATCTTT. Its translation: CALGERGYARRIYTDKPIF.

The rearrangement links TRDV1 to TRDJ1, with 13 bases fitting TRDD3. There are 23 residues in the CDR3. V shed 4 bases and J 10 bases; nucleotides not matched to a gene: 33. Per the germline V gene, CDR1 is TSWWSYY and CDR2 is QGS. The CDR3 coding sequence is TGTGCTCTTGGGGCCCAAACTGTCCCCTTTGGCAGTCTCGTACTGGGGGATACGCGTGGACTCATCTTT. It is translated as CALGAQTVPFGSLVLGDTRGLIF.

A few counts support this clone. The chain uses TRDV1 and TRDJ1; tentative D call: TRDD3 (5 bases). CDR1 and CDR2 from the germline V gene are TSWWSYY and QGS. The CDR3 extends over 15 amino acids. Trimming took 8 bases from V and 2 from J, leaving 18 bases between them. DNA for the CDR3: TGTGCTCTTCTAAGGGGGGTCCCTTGGACCGATAAACTCATCTTT. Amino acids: CALLRGVPWTDKLIF.

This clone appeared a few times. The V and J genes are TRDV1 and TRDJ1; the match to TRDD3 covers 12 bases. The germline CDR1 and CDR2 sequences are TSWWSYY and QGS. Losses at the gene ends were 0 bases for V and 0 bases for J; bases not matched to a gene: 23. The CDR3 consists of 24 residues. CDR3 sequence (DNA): TGTGCTCTTGGGGAACTACCCCTACCTCTGTACTGGGGGATACCGGAGTCGTACACCGATAAACTCATCTTT. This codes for CALGELPLPLYWGIPESYTDKLIF.

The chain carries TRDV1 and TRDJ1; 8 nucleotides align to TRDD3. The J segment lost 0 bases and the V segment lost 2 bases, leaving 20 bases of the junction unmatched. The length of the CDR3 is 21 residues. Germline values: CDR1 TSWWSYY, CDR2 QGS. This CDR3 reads CALGEGYQPGDNWEYTDKLIF. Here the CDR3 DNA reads TGTGCTCTTGGGGAAGGGTACCAACCGGGGGATAATTGGGAGTACACCGATAAACTCATCTTT.